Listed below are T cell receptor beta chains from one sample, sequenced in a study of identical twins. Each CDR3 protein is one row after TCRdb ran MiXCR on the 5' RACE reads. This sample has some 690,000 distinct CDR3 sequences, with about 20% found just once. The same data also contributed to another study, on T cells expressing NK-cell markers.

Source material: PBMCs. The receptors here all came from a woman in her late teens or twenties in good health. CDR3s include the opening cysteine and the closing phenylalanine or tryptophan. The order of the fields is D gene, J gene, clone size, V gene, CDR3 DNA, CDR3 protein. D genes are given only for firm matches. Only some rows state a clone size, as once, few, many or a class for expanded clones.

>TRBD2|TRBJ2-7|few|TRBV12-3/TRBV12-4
TGTGCCAGCAGCGGATTGTGGACTAGCAGCTACGAGCAGTACTTC
CASSGLWTSSYEQYF
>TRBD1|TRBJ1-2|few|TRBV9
TGTGCCAGCAGCGTAGAGCCAGGGGGCAATTATGGCTACACCTTC
CASSVEPGGNYGYTF
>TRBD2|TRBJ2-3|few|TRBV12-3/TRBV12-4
TGTGCCAGCAGCCGGACTAGATCTGGGTACACAGATACGCAGTATTTT
CASSRTRSGYTDTQYF
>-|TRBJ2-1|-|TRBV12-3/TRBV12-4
TGTGCCAGCAGCCCGGAAGGGGGGGGGCAGTTCTTC
CASSPEGGGQFF
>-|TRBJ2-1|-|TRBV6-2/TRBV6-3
TGTGCCAGCGGAGTCGGGGATGAGCAGTTCTTC
CASGVGDEQFF
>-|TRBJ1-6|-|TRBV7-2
TGTGCCAGCAACGTAGCGGTCGGACGATCACCCCTCCACTTT
CASNVAVGRSPLHF
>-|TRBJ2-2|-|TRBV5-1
TGCGCCAGCAGCTTGGTGGTGCAGGGGCTAAGGAACACCGGGGAGCTGTTTTTT
CASSLVVQGLRNTGELFF
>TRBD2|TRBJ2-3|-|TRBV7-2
TGTGCCAGCAGCTTAGGGGGTAGCGGGAGGGCAGATACGCAGTATTTT
CASSLGGSGRADTQYF
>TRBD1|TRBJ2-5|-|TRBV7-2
TGTGCCAGCAGCTTGGACAGGGGGGGGACCCAGTACTTC
CASSLDRGGTQYF
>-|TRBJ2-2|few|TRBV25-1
TGTGCCAGCAGTGAGGTGGGAAGGGAGCTGTTTTTT
CASSEVGRELFF
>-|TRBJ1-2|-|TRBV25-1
TGTGCCAGCAGTGAATTTAAGGGGGTTGGCTACACCTTC
CASSEFKGVGYTF
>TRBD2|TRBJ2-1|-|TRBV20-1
TGCAGTGCGGTGCGGACTAGCAGCAATGAGCAGTTCTTC
CSAVRTSSNEQFF
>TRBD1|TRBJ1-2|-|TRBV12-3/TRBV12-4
TGTGCCAGCAGCGGGACAGAGGGTGGGGGTGGCTACACCTTC
CASSGTEGGGGYTF
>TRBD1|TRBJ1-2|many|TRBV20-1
TGCAGTGCTCCGACAGGGTACGGCTACACCTTC
CSAPTGYGYTF
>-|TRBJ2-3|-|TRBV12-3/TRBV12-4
TGTGCCAGCAGTTTACTAAGCGGGCCACACACAGATACGCAGTATTTT
CASSLLSGPHTDTQYF
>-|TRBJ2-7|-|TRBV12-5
TGTGCTAGTGGTGAAGGGGCGCGCGAGCAGTACTTC
CASGEGAREQYF
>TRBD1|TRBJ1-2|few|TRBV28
TGTGCCAGCCTGAAACAGGGGTCCGTCTATGGCTACACCTTC
CASLKQGSVYGYTF
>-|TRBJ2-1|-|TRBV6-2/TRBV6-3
TGTGCCAGCAGTCAACCGAGGGGTCCGGATGAGCAGTTCTTC
CASSQPRGPDEQFF
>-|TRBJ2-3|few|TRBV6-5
TGTGCCAGCAGTTACGGGGGCGGGGTTGGTACAGATACGCAGTATTTT
CASSYGGGVGTDTQYF
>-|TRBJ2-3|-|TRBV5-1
TGCGCCAGCAGCTTGGCTCAGCGGCTGGGCACAGATACGCAGTATTTT
CASSLAQRLGTDTQYF
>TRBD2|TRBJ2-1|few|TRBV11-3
TGTGCCAGCAGCTTAGGGGTAGCGGGGGGTTCCTATGGTGAGCAGTTCTTC
CASSLGVAGGSYGEQFF
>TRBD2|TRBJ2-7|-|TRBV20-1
TGCAGTGCTATGGTGGCTAGCGGGGGGCGCTCCTACGAGCAGTACTTC
CSAMVASGGRSYEQYF
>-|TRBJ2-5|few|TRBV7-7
TGTGCCAGCAGCCCCCCAGAGGGGACCCAGTACTTC
CASSPPEGTQYF
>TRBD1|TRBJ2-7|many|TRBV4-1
TGCGCCACCGCCGGGACAGGGGACCCCGAGCAGTACTTC
CATAGTGDPEQYF
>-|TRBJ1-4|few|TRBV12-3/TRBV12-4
TGTGCCAGCAGTCCCAATGAAAAACTGTTTTTT
CASSPNEKLFF
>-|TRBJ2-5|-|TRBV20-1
TGCAGTGCACTAGGTCGTGGGACTCCCATAATTGAGACCCAGTACTTC
CSALGRGTPIIETQYF
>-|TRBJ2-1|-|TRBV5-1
TGCGCCAGCAGCTGGACAAACAATGAGCAGTTCTTC
CASSWTNNEQFF
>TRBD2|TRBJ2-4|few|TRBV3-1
TGTGCCAGCAGCCCGGGACTAGCGGGAGAGAGCATTCAGTACTTC
CASSPGLAGESIQYF
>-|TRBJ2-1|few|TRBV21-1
TGTGCCAGCAGCAGGGGACAGGGGGACAATGAGCAGTTCTTC
CASSRGQGDNEQFF
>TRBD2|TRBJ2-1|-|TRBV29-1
TGCAGCGCCGGAGGGACTAGCGGCTCGGGGCAGTTCTTC
CSAGGTSGSGQFF
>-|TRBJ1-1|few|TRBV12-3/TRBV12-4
TGTGCCAGCAGACCCACCGTCGGGGGAGGAACTGAAGCTTTCTTT
CASRPTVGGGTEAFF
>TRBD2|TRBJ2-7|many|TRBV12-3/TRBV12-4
TGTGCCAGCGGGGGGACTAGCTACGAGCAGTACTTC
CASGGTSYEQYF
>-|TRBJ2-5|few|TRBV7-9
TGTGCCAGCAGCCCCTGGGAGGACAGGCCGCAAGAGACCCAGTACTTC
CASSPWEDRPQETQYF
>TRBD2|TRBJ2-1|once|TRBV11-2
TGTGCCAGCAGCTTAGAAGCGGGGGGTCACTCCTACAATGAGCAGTTCTTC
CASSLEAGGHSYNEQFF
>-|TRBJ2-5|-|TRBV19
TGTGCCAGTGGGGACTTTACGGAGACCCAGTACTTC
CASGDFTETQYF
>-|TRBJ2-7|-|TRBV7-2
TGTGCCAGCAGCTTAGTGAGGGCCGGGGACGAGCAGTACTTC
CASSLVRAGDEQYF
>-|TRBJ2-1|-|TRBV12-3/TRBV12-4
TGTGCCAGCAGCCCGGCGTCCAGCTCCTACAATGAGCAGTTCTTC
CASSPASSSYNEQFF
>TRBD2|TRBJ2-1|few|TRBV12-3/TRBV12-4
TGTGCCAGCAGTCCCTCTCTAGCGGGCTCCTACAATGAGCAGTTCTTC
CASSPSLAGSYNEQFF
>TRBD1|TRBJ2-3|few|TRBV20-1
TGCAGTGCCGGGACAGGGGGAGCAGATACGCAGTATTTT
CSAGTGGADTQYF
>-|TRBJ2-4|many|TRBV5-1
TGCGCCAGCAGCTTGGGGGGCAGGACATCCAAAAACATTCAGTACTTC
CASSLGGRTSKNIQYF
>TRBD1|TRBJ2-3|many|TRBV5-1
TGCGCCAGCAGCCGGGACAGAAACACAGATACGCAGTATTTT
CASSRDRNTDTQYF
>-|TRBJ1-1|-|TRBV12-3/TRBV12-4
TGTGCCAGCAGTTTAAGACGGGGGAGGAGAGAAGCTTTCTTT
CASSLRRGRREAFF
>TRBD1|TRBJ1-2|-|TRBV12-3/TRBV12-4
TGTGCCAGCAGTTTCACAGGGGCCTATGGCTACACCTTC
CASSFTGAYGYTF
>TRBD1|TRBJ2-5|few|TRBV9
TGTGCCAGCAGCTCCAAGGACAGGGCCCAAGAGACCCAGTACTTC
CASSSKDRAQETQYF
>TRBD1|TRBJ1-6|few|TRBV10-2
TGCGCCAGCAGTGGACAGGGTCCAGCTTCACCCCTCCACTTT
CASSGQGPASPLHF
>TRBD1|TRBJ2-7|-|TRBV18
TGTGCCTCGAAGGGACAGGGGGGAACCTACGAGCAGTACTTC
CASKGQGGTYEQYF
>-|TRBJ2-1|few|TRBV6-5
TGTGCCAGCAGTTCGAGCTGGTATCAGTTCTTC
CASSSSWYQFF
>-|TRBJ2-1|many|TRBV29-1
TGCAGCGTTGCGGGCGGGTCGAGCTCCTACAATGAGCAGTTCTTC
CSVAGGSSSYNEQFF
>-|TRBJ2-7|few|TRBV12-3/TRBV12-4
TGTGCCAGCAGCAAGAGGAGTGAGCAGTACTTC
CASSKRSEQYF
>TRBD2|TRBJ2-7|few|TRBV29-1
TGCAGCGCTACTGCCGGGACTAGCGTTTACGAGCAGTACTTC
CSATAGTSVYEQYF
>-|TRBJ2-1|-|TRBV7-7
TGTGCTAGCAGCTTACAACTAGGCCCCAGCAATGAGCAGTTCTTC
CASSLQLGPSNEQFF
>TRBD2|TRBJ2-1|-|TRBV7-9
TGTGCCAGCAGCTTAGCGGGGACTAGCGCGAATAACAATGAGCAGTTCTTC
CASSLAGTSANNNEQFF
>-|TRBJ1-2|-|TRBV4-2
TGTGCCAGCAGCCAAGATGCGGGTACTAACTATGGCTACACCTTC
CASSQDAGTNYGYTF
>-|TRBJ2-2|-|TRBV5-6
TGTGCCAGCAGCCCGGGGCCCGCGAACACCGGGGAGCTGTTTTTT
CASSPGPANTGELFF
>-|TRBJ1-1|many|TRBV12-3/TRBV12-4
TGTGCCAGCAGTCTAAACCGGGACGGTGAAGCTTTCTTT
CASSLNRDGEAFF